This TCR beta chain was recovered during a study of blood T cell repertoires in COVID-19. Study context: The United States, Italy and Spain supplied acute and convalescent COVID-19 samples.

Trimming shortened V by 1 base and J by 10 bases, and 11 bases separated the two germline ends. CDR3 length equals 13 residues. In germline, CDR1 is MNHEY, CDR2 SVGEGT. Method: immunoSEQ multiplex PCR; TCRdb's copy keeps in-frame clones and lacks some. This sample has approximately 330,000 clones; roughly 87% occur once, and the top ten carry roughly a tenth. The sequence derives from a man in his thirties or forties with COVID-19, enrolled during active disease. Input material: peripheral blood. V gene TRBV6-2 or TRBV6-3 combines with J gene TRBJ2-1, with no clear D. CDR3 DNA: TGTGCCAGCAGTTACTACCTAGAATCCGAGCAGTTCTTC. Protein sequence: CASSYYLESEQFF.